These 5 T cell receptor beta chains were all obtained from the same sample, sequenced in a study of CXCR3-negative and CXCR3-positive naive CD8 T cells. Through 5' RACE with UMI labels, the TRB cDNA libraries were prepared. Reanalyzing the 5' RACE reads, TCRdb keeps one entry per CDR3 protein, without DNA. Here the sample table reports 50,000 to 60,000 distinct CDR3 sequences. The sequenced sample was naive CXCR3- CD8+ T cells from blood. Subset of the sample: CD45RO-CCR7+CD27+CD95- naive CD8+ T cells lacking CXCR3 (TNR3-). The origin of the receptors is a human donor in good health. Some clones in this sample may be carry-over from other donors' samples.

The genes are TRBV7-3 and TRBJ1-1; the TCRdb call, TRBD1, lacks DNA for checking. Per germline, CDR1 SGHTA and CDR2 FQGTGA. CDR3 length: 14 amino acids. CDR3 protein: CASSSRGLDTEAFF.

This CDR3 reads CASSEGQGRRGNEKLFF. The chain carries TRBV3-1 and TRBJ1-4; the TRBD1 assignment by TCRdb is unverifiable without DNA. CDR1 is LGHDT and CDR2 is YNNKEL in the germline V gene (reference sequence). The CDR3 runs to 17 residues.

The CDR3 loop reads CASSLAAGTGPLEQYF. The J gene is TRBJ2-7, the V gene TRBV27; no DNA is available, so the TRBD1 call from TCRdb remains unchecked. Per the germline V gene, CDR1 is MNHEY and CDR2 is SMNVEV (reference sequence). CDR3 length: 16 amino acids.

The V call is TRBV12-3 or TRBV12-4, the J call TRBJ2-7. This CDR3 spans 16 amino acids. CDR3 sequence: CASSLEEQGGPYEQYF.

This chain uses TRBV7-8 with TRBJ2-1; checking the TCRdb D call of TRBD2 is not possible without DNA. The V gene's germline CDR1 is SGHVS and CDR2 FQNEAQ. This CDR3 comprises 18 residues. CDR3 amino acids: CASSLPKLSGGVYNEQFF. Complete variable domain (other parts from reference TRBV7-8 and TRBJ2-1): GAGVSQSPRYKVAKRGQDVALRCDPISGHVSLFWYQQALGQGPEFLTYFQNEAQLDKSGLPSDRFFAERPEGSVSTLKIQRTQQEDSAVYLCASSLPKLSGGVYNEQFFGPGTRLTVL.